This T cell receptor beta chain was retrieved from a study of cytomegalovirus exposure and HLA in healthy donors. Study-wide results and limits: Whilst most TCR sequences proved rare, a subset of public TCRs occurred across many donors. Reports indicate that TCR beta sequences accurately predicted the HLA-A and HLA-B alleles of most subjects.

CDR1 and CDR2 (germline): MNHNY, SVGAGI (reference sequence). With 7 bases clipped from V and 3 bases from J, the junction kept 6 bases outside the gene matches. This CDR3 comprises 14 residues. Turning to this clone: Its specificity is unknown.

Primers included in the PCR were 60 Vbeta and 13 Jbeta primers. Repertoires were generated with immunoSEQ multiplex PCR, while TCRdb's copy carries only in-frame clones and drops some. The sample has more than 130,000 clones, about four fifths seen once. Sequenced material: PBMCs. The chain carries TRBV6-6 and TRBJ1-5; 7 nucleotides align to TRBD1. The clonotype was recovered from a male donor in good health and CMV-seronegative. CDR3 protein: CASTAQGTNQPQHF. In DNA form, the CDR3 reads TGTGCCAGCACCGCACAGGGGACCAATCAGCCCCAGCATTTT.